A single sample gave rise to the 5 T cell receptor beta chains below, sequenced in a study of T cell responses to AZD1222 COVID-19 vaccine. Using immunoSEQ multiplex PCR, the repertoire was profiled, and TCRdb retains in-frame clones only, with some absent. This repertoire shows tens of thousands of clones, about 85% found once; its top ten account for roughly 20%. Sequences were derived from peripheral blood, sampled on day 0 of AZD1222 vaccination. These receptors originate from an adult in good health.

The chain uses TRBV28 and TRBJ1-2; 8 bases agree with TRBD1. The CDR3 is 13 residues long. The V gene's germline CDR1 is MDHEN and CDR2 SYDVKM. V lost 5 bases to trimming and J lost 10 bases; unmatched junction nucleotides: 9. DNA of the CDR3: TGTGCCAGCAGTGGTACCGGACAGGGCGACTACACCTTC. It codes for CASSGTGQGDYTF.

The chain has TRBV3-1 (or the pseudogene TRBV3-2) and TRBJ1-2; D uncertain. V shed 0 bases and J shed 3 bases, with 17 bases lying between them. The CDR3 loop spans 17 amino acids. CDR1 and CDR2 from the germline V gene are LGHDT and YNNKEL (reference sequence). The CDR3 is CASSQERSLLYDYGYTF. The CDR3 DNA sequence: TGTGCCAGCAGCCAAGAACGGAGTCTTCTTTACGACTATGGCTACACCTTC.

V gene TRBV3-1 (or the pseudogene TRBV3-2) combines with J gene TRBJ1-2; D may be TRBD1 (6 bases). The CDR3 length is 13 residues. V lost 6 bases and J 2 bases, leaving 10 bases between the germline ends. Germline CDR1 LGHDT, CDR2 YNNKEL (reference sequence). CDR3 bases: TGTGCCAGCAGGGATGGGACAAACTATGGCTACACCTTC. Its translation is CASRDGTNYGYTF.

The gene calls are TRBV5-1 and TRBJ2-1; D is unclear. The V and J ends lost 0 bases and 2 bases respectively, with 9 bases between them. Germline V gives CDR1 SGHRS, CDR2 YFSETQ. CDR3 length: 15 residues. The CDR3 reads CASSLEPSTYNEQFF. CDR3 nucleotide sequence: TGCGCCAGCAGCTTGGAACCCAGCACCTACAATGAGCAGTTCTTC.

The V call is TRBV19, the J call TRBJ1-1; 7 nucleotides match TRBD1. Germline CDR1 reads LNHDA; CDR2 reads SQIVND (reference sequence). The CDR3 totals 13 residues. The ends lost 5 bases at V and 5 bases at J; junction bases unmatched: 5. CDR3 amino acids: CASSPDRLTEAFF. CDR3 DNA: TGTGCCAGTAGTCCGGACAGGCTGACTGAAGCTTTCTTT.